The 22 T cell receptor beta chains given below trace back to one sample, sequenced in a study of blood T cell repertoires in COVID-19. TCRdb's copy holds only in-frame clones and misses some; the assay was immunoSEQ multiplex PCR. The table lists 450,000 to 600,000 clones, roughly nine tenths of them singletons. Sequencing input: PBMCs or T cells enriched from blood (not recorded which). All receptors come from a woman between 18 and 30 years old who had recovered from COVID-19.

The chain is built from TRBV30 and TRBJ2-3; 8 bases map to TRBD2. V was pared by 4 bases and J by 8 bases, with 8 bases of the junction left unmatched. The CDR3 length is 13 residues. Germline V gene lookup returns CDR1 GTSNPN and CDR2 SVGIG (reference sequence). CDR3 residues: CAWTSGPAGTQYF. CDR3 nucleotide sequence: TGTGCCTGGACTAGCGGGCCGGCGGGTACGCAGTATTTT.

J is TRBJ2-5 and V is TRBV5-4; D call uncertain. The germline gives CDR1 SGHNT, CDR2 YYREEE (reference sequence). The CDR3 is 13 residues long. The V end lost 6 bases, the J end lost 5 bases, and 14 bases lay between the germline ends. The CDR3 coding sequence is TGTGCCAGCACCCCTCGGAACGGGGAGACCCAGTACTTC. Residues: CASTPRNGETQYF.

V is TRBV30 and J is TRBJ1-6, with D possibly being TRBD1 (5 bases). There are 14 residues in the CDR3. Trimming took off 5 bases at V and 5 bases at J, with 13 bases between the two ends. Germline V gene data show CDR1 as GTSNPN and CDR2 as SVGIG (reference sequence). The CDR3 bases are TGTGCCTGGGGGCGCGGGGGAGATAATTCACCCCTCCACTTT. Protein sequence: CAWGRGGDNSPLHF.

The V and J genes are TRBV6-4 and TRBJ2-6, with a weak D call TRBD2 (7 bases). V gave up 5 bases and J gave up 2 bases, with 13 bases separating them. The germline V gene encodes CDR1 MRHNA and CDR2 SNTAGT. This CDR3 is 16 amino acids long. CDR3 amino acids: CASSPSGGTGANVLTF. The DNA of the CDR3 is TGTGCCAGCAGTCCATCGGGGGGCACTGGGGCCAACGTCCTGACTTTC.

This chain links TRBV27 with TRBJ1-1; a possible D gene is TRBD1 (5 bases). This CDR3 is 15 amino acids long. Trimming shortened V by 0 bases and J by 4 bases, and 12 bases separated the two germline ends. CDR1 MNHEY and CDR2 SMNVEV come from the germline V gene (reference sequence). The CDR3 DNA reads TGTGCCAGCAGTTTATCGGCAGGGTCCTTCACTGAAGCTTTCTTT. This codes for CASSLSAGSFTEAFF.

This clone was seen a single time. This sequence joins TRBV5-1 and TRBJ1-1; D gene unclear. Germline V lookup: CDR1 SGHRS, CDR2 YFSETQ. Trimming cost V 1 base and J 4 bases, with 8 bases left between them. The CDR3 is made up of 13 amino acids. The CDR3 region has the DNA TGCGCCAGCAGCTTGATTGGAGCCACTGAAGCTTTCTTT. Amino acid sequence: CASSLIGATEAFF.

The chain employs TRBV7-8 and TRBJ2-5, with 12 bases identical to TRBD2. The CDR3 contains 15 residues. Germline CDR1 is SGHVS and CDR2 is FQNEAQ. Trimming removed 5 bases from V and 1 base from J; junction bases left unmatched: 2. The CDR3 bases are TGTGCCAGCAGCCCTAGCGGGGGGGCCCAAGAGACCCAGTACTTC. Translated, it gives CASSPSGGAQETQYF.

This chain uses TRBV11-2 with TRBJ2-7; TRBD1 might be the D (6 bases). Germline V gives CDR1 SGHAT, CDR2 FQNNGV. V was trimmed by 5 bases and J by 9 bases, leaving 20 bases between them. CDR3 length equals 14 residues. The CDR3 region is CASSSETGFYGQYF. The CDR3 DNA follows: TGTGCCAGCAGCAGTGAGACAGGTTTTTATGGGCAGTACTTC.

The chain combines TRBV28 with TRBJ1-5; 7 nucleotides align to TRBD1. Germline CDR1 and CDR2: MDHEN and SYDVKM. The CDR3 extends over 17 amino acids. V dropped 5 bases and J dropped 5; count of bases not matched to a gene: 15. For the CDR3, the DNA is TGTGCCAGCAGTCGAAGGGTAGGGGACAGTGGGCATCAGCCCCAGCATTTT. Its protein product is CASSRRVGDSGHQPQHF.

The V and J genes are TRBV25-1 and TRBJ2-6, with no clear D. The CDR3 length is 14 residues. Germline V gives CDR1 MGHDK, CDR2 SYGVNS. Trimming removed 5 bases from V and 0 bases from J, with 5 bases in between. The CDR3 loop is CASSTFSGANVLTF. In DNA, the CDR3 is TGTGCCAGCAGTACATTCTCTGGGGCCAACGTCCTGACTTTC.

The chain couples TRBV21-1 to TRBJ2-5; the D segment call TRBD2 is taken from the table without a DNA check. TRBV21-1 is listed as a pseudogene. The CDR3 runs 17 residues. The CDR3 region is CASSLRTRRGPKETQYF. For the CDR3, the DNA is TGTGCCAGCAGCCTCCGGACAAGGAGGGGCCCTAAAGAGACCCAGTACTTC.

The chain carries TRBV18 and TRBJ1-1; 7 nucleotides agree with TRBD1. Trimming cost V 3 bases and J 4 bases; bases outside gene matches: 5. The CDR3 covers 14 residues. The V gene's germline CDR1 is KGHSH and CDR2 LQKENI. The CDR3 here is CASSPPDRVTEAFF. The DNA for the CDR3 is TGTGCCAGCTCACCCCCAGACAGGGTCACTGAAGCTTTCTTT.

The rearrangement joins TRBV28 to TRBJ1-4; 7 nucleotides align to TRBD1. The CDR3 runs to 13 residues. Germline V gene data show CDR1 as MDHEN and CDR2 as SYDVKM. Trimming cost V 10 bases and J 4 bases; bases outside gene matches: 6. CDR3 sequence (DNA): TGTGCCACCGAGGACAGGAGTAATGAAAAACTGTTTTTT. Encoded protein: CATEDRSNEKLFF.

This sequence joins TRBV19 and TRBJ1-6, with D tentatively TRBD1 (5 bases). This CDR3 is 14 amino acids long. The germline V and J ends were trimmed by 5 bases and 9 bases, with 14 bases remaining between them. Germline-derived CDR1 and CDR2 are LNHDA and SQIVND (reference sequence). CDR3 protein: CASSLTLGGSPLHF. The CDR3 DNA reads TGTGCCAGTAGTCTGACCCTCGGGGGTTCACCCCTCCACTTT.

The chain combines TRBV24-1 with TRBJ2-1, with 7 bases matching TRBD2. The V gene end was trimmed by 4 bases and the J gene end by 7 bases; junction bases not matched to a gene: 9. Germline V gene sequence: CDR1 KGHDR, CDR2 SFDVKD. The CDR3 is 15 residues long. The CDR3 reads CATSESGGGRNEQFF. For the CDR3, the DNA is TGTGCCACCAGTGAGTCTGGGGGGGGACGAAATGAGCAGTTCTTC.

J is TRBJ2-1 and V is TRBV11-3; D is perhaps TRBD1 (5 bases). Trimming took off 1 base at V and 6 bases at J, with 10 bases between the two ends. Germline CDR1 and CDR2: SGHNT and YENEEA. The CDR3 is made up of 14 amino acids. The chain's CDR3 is CASSLGAGSNEQFF. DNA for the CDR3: TGTGCCAGCAGCTTAGGGGCAGGGTCCAATGAGCAGTTCTTC.

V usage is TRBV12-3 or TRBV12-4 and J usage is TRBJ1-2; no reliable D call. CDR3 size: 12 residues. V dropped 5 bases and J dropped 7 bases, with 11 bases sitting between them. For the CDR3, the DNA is TGTGCCAGCAGTCTCCCAGGAACTGGCTACACCTTC. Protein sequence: CASSLPGTGYTF.

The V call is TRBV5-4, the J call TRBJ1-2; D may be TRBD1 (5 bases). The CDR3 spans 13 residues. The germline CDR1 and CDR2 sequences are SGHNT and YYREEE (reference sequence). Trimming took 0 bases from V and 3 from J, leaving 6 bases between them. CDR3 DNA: TGTGCCAGCAGCTTGGGCAGGGACTATGGCTACACCTTC. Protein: CASSLGRDYGYTF. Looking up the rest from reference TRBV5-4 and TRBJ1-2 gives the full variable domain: ETGVTQSPTHLIKTRGQQVTLRCSSQSGHNTVSWYQQALGQGPQFIFQYYREEENGRGNFPPRFSGLQFPNYSSELNVNALELDDSALYLCASSLGRDYGYTFGSGTRLTVV.

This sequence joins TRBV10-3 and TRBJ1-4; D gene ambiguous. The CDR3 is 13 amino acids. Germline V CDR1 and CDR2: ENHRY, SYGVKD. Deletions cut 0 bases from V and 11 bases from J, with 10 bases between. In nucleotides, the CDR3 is TGTGCCATCAGTGAGTCGCAAGGGAGGAAACTGTTTTTT. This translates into CAISESQGRKLFF.

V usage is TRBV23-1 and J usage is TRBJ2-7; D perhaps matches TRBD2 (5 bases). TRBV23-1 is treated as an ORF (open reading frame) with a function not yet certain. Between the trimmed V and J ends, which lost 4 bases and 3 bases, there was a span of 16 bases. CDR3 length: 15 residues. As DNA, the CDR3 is TGCGCCAGCAGTCCCCGCCTCGGGGTAGACTACGAGCAGTACTTC. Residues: CASSPRLGVDYEQYF.

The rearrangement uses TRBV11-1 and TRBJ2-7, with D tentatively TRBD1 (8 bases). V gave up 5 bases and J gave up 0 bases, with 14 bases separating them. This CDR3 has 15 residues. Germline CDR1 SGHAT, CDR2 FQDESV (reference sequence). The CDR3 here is CASSQTGGASYEQYF. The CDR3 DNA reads TGTGCCAGCAGCCAAACAGGGGGGGCCTCCTACGAGCAGTACTTC.

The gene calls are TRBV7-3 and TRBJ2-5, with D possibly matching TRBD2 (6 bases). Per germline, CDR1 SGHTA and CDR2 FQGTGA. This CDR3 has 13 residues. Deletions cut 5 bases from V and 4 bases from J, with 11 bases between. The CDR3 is CASSRRGGETQYF. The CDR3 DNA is TGTGCCAGCAGCCGGAGGGGAGGAGAGACCCAGTACTTC.